Shown below are 16 T cell receptor beta chains from a single sample sequenced in a study of CD8+ T cells in alopecia areata. Treatment denoted: oral pan-JAK inhibitor, 5-10 mg twice daily. Extracted RNA was reverse transcribed, and the resulting cDNA served as sequencing template. Profiled with immunoSEQ multiplex PCR; TCRdb holds only in-frame clones, not every one. The table lists under 150,000 clones, roughly 82% of them singletons, with roughly 25% in the top ten. Material: CD8+ T cells sorted from blood, obtained at week 4, from a patient treated with tofacitinib. The receptors stem from a human donor with alopecia areata.

The rearrangement uses TRBV15 and TRBJ2-1; TRBD1 might be the D (6 bases). This CDR3 has 18 residues. Trimming shortened V by 2 bases and J by 6 bases, and 23 bases separated the two germline ends. The V gene's germline CDR1 is LNHNV and CDR2 YYDKDF (reference sequence). CDR3 sequence reads: CATSRRDTSGPAFNEQFF. CDR3 coding DNA: TGTGCCACCAGCAGAAGGGACACCTCGGGACCCGCATTCAATGAGCAGTTCTTC.

The J gene is TRBJ2-7, the V gene TRBV9; the D is unclear. This CDR3 region has 12 residues. Germline CDR1 reads SGDLS; CDR2 reads YYNGEE. Trimming cost V 7 bases and J 6 bases, with 14 bases left between them. CDR3 coding DNA: TGTGCCAGCTCTCCCGGGTCGGGCGAGCAGTACTTC. Its translation: CASSPGSGEQYF.

The chain combines TRBV5-8 with TRBJ2-1; 11 nucleotides align to TRBD2. This CDR3 has 15 amino acids. Germline V CDR1 and CDR2: SGHTS, YDEGEE. Trimming took 4 bases from V and 4 from J; bases not matched to a gene: 4. The CDR3 DNA sequence: TGTGCCAGCAGCCAAACTAGCGGGGGTTACAATGAGCAGTTCTTC. Amino acids: CASSQTSGGYNEQFF.

The V call is TRBV5-4, the J call TRBJ2-7; TRBD1 agrees at 8 bases. Germline V gives CDR1 SGHNT, CDR2 YYREEE (reference sequence). The CDR3 loop spans 12 amino acids. V lost 5 bases, J lost 5 bases, and 3 bases stayed unmatched. CDR3 coding DNA: TGTGCCAGCAGGGCAGGGGGCGACGAGCAGTACTTC. Translation: CASRAGGDEQYF.

Comments on this clone: Distinct nucleotide sequences in the sample also encode this CDR3. The chain is built from TRBV5-6 and TRBJ2-7, with 9 bases aligning to TRBD1. The J segment lost 3 bases and the V segment lost 4 bases, leaving 5 bases of the junction unmatched. CDR3 length: 14 amino acids. Germline V gene data show CDR1 as SGHDT and CDR2 as YYEEEE. The CDR3 DNA is TGTGCCAGCAGCCTCGGACAGGGGAACTACGAGCAGTACTTC. This codes for CASSLGQGNYEQYF.

The V gene is TRBV5-6, the J gene TRBJ2-1, with unresolved D. The CDR3 totals 14 residues. The V and J ends lost 1 base and 5 bases respectively, with 10 bases between them. CDR1 and CDR2 (germline): SGHDT, YYEEEE. The CDR3 nucleotides read TGTGCCAGCAGCTTGTCGGGTCTAGACAATGAGCAGTTCTTC. Its protein is CASSLSGLDNEQFF. The variable domain in full, with the rest retrieved from reference TRBV5-6 and TRBJ2-1, is DAGVTQSPTHLIKTRGQQVTLRCSPKSGHDTVSWYQQALGQGPQFIFQYYEEEERQRGNFPDRFSGHQFPNYSSELNVNALLLGDSALYLCASSLSGLDNEQFFGPGTRLTVL.

The chain uses TRBV6-6 and TRBJ2-7; 7 bases fit TRBD1. The germline gives CDR1 MNHNY, CDR2 SVGAGI (reference sequence). This CDR3 comprises 14 residues. V lost 2 bases and J lost 6; bases outside the gene matches: 7. The CDR3 loop is CASSYPRQGVEQYF. CDR3 DNA sequence: TGTGCCAGCAGTTACCCCCGACAGGGCGTCGAGCAGTACTTC.

The CDR3 reads CASSFGRGPYNEQFF. CDR3 nucleotides: TGTGCCAGCAGCTTCGGCCGGGGGCCCTACAATGAGCAGTTCTTC. The gene calls are TRBV13 and TRBJ2-1, with D possibly called TRBD1 or TRBD2 (6 bases each). The ends were cut back, 3 bases at V and 2 bases at J, with 11 bases in the middle. The CDR3 extends over 15 amino acids. Germline lookup yields CDR1 PRHDT and CDR2 FYEKMQ (reference sequence).

V is TRBV13 and J is TRBJ2-3; tentatively, D is TRBD1 (5 bases). The CDR3 consists of 14 residues. Germline CDR1 and CDR2: PRHDT and FYEKMQ (reference sequence). With 5 bases removed from V and 2 bases from J, the gap between germline ends came to 11 bases. CDR3 in DNA: TGTGCCAGCAGCGCGCGGACATCCACAGATACGCAGTATTTT. Translated: CASSARTSTDTQYF.

The gene calls are TRBV7-9 and TRBJ2-3; D not certain. Germline lookup yields CDR1 SEHNR and CDR2 FQNEAQ (reference sequence). V was cut by 3 bases and J by 13 bases, with 20 bases left in between. The length of the CDR3 is 14 residues. CDR3 sequence reads: CASSFRTHDNQEYF. In DNA form, the CDR3 reads TGTGCCAGCAGCTTTCGAACCCATGATAATCAGGAGTATTTT.

The chain uses TRBV6-5 and TRBJ1-1, with 9 bases that match TRBD1. CDR3 size: 14 residues. CDR1 is MNHEY and CDR2 is SVGAGI in the germline V gene. The V segment lost 4 bases and the J segment 5 bases; nucleotides outside the gene matches: 5. In DNA form, the CDR3 reads TGTGCCAGCAGTTCACAGGGGGCTGCGACTGAAGCTTTCTTT. Its protein is CASSSQGAATEAFF.

The chain uses TRBV6-5 and TRBJ2-1, with D perhaps assigned TRBD1 or TRBD2 (6 bases each). Germline-derived CDR1 and CDR2 are MNHEY and SVGAGI. V lost 0 bases and J lost 7, with 16 bases in between. The CDR3 totals 16 residues. CDR3 sequence: CASSYSSWGAGNEQFF. As DNA, the CDR3 is TGTGCCAGCAGTTACTCGAGCTGGGGGGCGGGAAATGAGCAGTTCTTC.

This clone has more than one count but fewer than ten. This chain joins TRBV10-3 and TRBJ2-2; D is unclear. CDR1 is ENHRY, CDR2 SYGVKD, per germline. With 0 bases removed from V and 0 bases from J, the gap between germline ends came to 5 bases. CDR3 size: 15 residues. CDR3 loop: CAISESRPNTGELFF. The DNA for the CDR3 is TGTGCCATCAGTGAGTCCCGACCGAACACCGGGGAGCTGTTTTTT.

The chain uses TRBV4-3 and TRBJ2-7; 11 nucleotides agree with TRBD2. Germline CDR1 and CDR2: LGHNA and YSLEER. Trimming at V came to 1 base and at J to 0 bases, leaving 5 bases not matched to a gene. CDR3 length: 17 residues. The CDR3 nucleotides are TGCGCCAGCAGCCAAGGACTAGCGGGAAAGAGCTCCTACGAGCAGTACTTC. Translated: CASSQGLAGKSSYEQYF.

This clone appeared a few times. This specimen includes other DNA sequences encoding the same CDR3. The chain joins TRBV7-9 to TRBJ2-1; D unresolved. Per the germline V gene, CDR1 is SEHNR and CDR2 is FQNEAQ (reference sequence). The length of the CDR3 is 11 residues. With 1 base removed from V and 9 bases from J, the gap between germline ends came to 4 bases. CDR3 DNA: TGTGCCAGCAGCTTAGGGACTGAGCAGTTCTTC. This sequence encodes CASSLGTEQFF.

The chain couples TRBV5-6 to TRBJ2-7, with unresolved D. The germline CDR1 and CDR2 sequences are SGHDT and YYEEEE. CDR3 length: 12 amino acids. Trimming shortened V by 0 bases and J by 5 bases, and 6 bases separated the two germline ends. This CDR3 reads CASSLAKHEQYF. CDR3 DNA: TGTGCCAGCAGCTTGGCCAAACACGAGCAGTACTTC.